The source of this T cell receptor beta chain is a study of tumor-infiltrating T cells and Merkel cell polyomavirus. Study background: The study examined CD8+ T cells specific for the Merkel cell polyomavirus KLL epitope.

This clone was seen once. TCRdb's table, derived via immunoSEQ multiplex PCR, lists solely in-frame clones and lacks some. Of 20,000 to 30,000 clones in the sample, about 85% were seen once. All patients' tumors stained robustly positive for Merkel cell polyomavirus Large T antigen by immunohistochemistry. Trimming removed 6 bases at V and 5 bases at J, with 16 bases between. The CDR3 contains 14 residues. From germline, CDR1 is KGHSH and CDR2 LQKENI. This clonotype originated in a man aged 50-59 years with Merkel cell carcinoma. V and J are TRBV18 and TRBJ2-5; TRBD2 might be the D (5 bases). Sequenced: lymph node tissue. As DNA, the CDR3 is TGTGCCAGCTCCTCACTCATCCGAGGGGAGACCCAGTACTTC. Its translation: CASSSLIRGETQYF.